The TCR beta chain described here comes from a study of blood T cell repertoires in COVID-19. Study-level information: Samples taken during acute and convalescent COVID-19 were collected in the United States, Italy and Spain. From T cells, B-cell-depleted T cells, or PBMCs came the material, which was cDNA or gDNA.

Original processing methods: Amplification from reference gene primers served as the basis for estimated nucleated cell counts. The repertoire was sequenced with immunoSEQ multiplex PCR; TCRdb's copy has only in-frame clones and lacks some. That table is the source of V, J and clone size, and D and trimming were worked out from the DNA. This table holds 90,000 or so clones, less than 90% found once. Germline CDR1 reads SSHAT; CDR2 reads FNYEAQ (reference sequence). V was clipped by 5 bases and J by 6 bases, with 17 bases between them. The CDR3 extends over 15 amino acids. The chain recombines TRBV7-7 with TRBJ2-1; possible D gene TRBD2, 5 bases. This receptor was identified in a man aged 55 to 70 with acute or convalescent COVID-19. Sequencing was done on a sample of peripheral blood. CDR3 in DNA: TGTGCCAGCAGCCCTGACCCTACTAGTTCCAATGAGCAGTTCTTC. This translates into CASSPDPTSSNEQFF.